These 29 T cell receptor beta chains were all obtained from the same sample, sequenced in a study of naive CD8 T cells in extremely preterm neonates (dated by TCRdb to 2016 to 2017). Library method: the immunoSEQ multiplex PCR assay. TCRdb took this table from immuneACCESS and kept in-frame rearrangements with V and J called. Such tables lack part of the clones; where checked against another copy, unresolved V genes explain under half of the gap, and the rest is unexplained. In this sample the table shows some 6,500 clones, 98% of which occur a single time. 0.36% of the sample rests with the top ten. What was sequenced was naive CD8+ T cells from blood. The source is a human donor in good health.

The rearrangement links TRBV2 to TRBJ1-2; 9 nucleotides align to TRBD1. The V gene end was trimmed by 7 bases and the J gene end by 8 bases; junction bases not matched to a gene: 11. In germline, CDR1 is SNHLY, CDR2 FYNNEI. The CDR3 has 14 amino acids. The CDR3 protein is CASIGVQGARGYTF. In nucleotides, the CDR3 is TGTGCCAGCATCGGAGTACAGGGGGCGCGGGGCTACACCTTC.

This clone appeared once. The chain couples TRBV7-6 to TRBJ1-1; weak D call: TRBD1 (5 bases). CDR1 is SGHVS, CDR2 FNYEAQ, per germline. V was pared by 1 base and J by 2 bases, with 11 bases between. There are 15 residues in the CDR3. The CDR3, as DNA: TGTGCCAGCAGCTTAGGGGGCCAGGGCAACACTGAAGCTTTCTTT. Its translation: CASSLGGQGNTEAFF.

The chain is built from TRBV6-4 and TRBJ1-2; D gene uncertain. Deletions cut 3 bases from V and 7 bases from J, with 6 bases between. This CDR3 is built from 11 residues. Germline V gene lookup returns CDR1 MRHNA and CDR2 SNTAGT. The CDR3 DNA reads TGTGCCAGCAGTGATGGAGGTGGCTACACCTTC. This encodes CASSDGGGYTF.

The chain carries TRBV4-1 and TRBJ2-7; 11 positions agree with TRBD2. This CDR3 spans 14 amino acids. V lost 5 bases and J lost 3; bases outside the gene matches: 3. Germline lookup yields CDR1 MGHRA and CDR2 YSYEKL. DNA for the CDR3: TGCGCCAGCAGCGCGGGACTAGCGGACTACGAGCAGTACTTC. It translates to CASSAGLADYEQYF.

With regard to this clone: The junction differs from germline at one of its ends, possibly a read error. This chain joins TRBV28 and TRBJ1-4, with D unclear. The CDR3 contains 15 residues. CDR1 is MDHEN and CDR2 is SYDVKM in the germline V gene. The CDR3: CASREILSTNGKLFF. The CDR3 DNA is TGTGCCAGCAGGGAGATCCTATCAACTAATGGAAAACTGTTTTTT.

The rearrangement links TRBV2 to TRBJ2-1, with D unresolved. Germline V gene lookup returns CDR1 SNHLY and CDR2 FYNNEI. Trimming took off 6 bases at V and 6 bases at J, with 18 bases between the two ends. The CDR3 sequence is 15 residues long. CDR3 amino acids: CASRVTNDLGNEQFF. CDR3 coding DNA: TGTGCCAGCAGGGTAACAAATGACTTGGGCAATGAGCAGTTCTTC. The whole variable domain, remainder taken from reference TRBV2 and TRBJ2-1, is EPEVTQTPSHQVTQMGQEVILRCVPISNHLYFYWYRQILGQKVEFLVSFYNNEISEKSEIFDDQFSVERPDGSNFTLKIRSTKLEDSAMYFCASRVTNDLGNEQFFGPGTRLTVL.

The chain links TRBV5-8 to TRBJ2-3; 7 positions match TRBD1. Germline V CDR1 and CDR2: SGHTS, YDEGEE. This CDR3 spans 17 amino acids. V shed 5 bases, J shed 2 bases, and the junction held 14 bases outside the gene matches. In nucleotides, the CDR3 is TGTGCCAGCAGATCTCCGCTTGGGACAGAGTACACAGATACGCAGTATTTT. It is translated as CASRSPLGTEYTDTQYF.

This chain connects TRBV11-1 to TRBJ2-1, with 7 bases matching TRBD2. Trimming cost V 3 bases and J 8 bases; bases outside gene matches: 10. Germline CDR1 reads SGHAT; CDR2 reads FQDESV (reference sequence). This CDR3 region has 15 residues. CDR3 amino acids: CASSFRLAETDEQFF. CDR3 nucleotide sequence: TGTGCCAGCAGCTTTCGGCTAGCGGAGACGGATGAGCAGTTCTTC. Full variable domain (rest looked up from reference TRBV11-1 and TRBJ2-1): EAEVAQSPRYKITEKSQAVAFWCDPISGHATLYWYRQILGQGPELLVQFQDESVVDDSQLPKDRFSAERLKGVDSTLKIQPAELGDSAMYLCASSFRLAETDEQFFGPGTRLTVL.

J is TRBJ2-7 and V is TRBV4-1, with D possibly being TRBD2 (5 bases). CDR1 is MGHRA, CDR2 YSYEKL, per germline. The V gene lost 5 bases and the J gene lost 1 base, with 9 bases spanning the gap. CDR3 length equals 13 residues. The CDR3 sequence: CASSAGGSYEQYF. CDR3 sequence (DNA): TGCGCCAGCAGCGCAGGCGGGTCCTACGAGCAGTACTTC.

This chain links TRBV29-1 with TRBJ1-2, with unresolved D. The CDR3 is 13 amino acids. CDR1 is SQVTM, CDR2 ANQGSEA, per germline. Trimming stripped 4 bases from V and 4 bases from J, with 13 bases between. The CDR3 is CSVGETTIYGYTF. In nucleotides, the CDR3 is TGCAGCGTTGGGGAGACAACTATCTATGGCTACACCTTC.

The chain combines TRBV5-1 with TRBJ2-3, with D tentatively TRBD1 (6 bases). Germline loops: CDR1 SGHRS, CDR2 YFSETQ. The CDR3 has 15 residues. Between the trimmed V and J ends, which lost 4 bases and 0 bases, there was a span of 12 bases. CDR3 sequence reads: CASSQGTSSTDTQYF. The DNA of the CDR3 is TGCGCCAGCAGCCAAGGGACATCTAGCACAGATACGCAGTATTTT.

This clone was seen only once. This chain's CDR3 is CASSPSLELQYF. For the CDR3, the DNA is TGTGCCAGCAGCCCTTCCCTTGAGCTGCAGTATTTT. The rearrangement links TRBV14 to TRBJ2-3; no definite D call. With 4 bases removed from V and 11 bases from J, the gap between germline ends came to 13 bases. This CDR3 contains 12 residues. CDR1 and CDR2 (germline): SGHDN, FVKESK.

The CDR3 DNA follows: TGCAGCGTTGAATACCCTAACTACGAGCAGTACTTC. Amino acid sequence: CSVEYPNYEQYF. This chain joins TRBV29-1 and TRBJ2-7; D ambiguous. Between the trimmed V and J ends, which lost 2 bases and 3 bases, there was a span of 8 bases. The CDR3 is 12 residues long. In germline, CDR1 is SQVTM, CDR2 ANQGSEA.

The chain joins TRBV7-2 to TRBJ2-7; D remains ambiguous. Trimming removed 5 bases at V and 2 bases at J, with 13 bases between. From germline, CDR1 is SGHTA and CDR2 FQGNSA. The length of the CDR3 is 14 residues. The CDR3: CASSPSPRPYEQYF. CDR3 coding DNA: TGTGCCAGCAGCCCATCGCCTAGGCCCTACGAGCAGTACTTC. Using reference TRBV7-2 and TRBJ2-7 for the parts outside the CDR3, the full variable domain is GAGVSQSPSNKVTEKGKDVELRCDPISGHTALYWYRQSLGQGLEFLIYFQGNSAPDKSGLPSDRFSAERTGGSVSTLTIQRTQQEDSAVYLCASSPSPRPYEQYFGPGTRLTVT.

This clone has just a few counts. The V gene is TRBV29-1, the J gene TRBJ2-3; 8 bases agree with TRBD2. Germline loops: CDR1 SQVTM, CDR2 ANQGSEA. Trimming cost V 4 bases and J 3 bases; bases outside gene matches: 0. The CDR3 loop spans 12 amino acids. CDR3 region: CSVGLATDTQYF. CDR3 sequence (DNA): TGCAGCGTTGGACTAGCGACAGATACGCAGTATTTT.

Here the CDR3 DNA reads TGCGCCAGCAGCCAAGAAGGACAGGGGGCTTACGAGCAGTACTTC. Protein sequence: CASSQEGQGAYEQYF. This rearrangement joins TRBV4-1 to TRBJ2-5, with TRBD1 matching over 11 bases. The DNA end lines up better with TRBJ2-7; the J call may be wrong. The V gene's germline CDR1 is MGHRA and CDR2 YSYEKL. The CDR3 is 15 residues long.

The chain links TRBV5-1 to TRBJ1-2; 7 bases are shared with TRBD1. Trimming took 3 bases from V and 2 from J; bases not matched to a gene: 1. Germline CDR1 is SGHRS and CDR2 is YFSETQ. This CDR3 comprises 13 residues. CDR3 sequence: CASSSTGNYGYTF. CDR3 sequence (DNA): TGCGCCAGCAGCTCGACAGGGAACTATGGCTACACCTTC.

The CDR3 loop is CASSLPGGLVQPQHF. CDR3 DNA sequence: TGTGCCAGCAGTCTACCGGGGGGTTTGGTTCAGCCCCAGCATTTT. This chain links TRBV28 with TRBJ1-5, with a possible D match to TRBD1 (5 bases). This CDR3 has 15 amino acids. CDR1 MDHEN and CDR2 SYDVKM come from the germline V gene. Between the trimmed V and J ends, which lost 5 bases and 6 bases, there was a span of 17 bases.

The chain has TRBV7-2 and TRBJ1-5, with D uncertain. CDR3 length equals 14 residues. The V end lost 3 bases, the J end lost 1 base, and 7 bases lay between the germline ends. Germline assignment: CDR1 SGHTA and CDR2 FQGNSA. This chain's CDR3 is CASSFRGSNQPQHF. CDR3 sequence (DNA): TGTGCCAGCAGCTTCCGGGGAAGCAATCAGCCCCAGCATTTT.

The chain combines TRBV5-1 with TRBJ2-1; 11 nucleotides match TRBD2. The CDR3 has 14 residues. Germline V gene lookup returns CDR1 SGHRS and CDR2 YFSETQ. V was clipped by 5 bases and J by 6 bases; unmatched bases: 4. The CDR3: CASRVSGGVNEQFF. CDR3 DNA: TGCGCCAGCAGGGTTAGCGGGGGGGTCAATGAGCAGTTCTTC.

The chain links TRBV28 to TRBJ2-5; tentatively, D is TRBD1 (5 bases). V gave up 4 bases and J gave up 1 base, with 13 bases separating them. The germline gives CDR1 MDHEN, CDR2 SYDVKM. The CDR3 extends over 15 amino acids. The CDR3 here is CASSWSDSSQETQYF. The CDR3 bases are TGTGCCAGCAGTTGGAGCGACAGTAGCCAAGAGACCCAGTACTTC.

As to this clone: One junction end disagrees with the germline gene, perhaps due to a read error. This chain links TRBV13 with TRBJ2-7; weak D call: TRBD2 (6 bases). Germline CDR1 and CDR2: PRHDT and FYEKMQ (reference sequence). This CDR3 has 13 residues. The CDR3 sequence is CASSPRLGGTRHF. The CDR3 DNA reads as TGTGCCAGCAGCCCCCGGTTGGGCGGGACCCGTCACTTC.

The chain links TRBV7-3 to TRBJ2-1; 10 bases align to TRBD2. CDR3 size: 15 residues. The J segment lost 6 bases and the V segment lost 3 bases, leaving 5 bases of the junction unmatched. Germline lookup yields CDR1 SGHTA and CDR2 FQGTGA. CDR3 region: CASSLSGGGRNEQFF. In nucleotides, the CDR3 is TGTGCCAGCAGCTTGAGCGGGGGGGGTCGCAATGAGCAGTTCTTC. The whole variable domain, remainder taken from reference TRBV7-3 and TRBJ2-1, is GAGVSQTPSNKVTEKGKYVELRCDPISGHTALYWYRQSLGQGPEFLIYFQGTGAADDSGLPNDRFFAVRPEGSVSTLKIQRTERGDSAVYLCASSLSGGGRNEQFFGPGTRLTVL.

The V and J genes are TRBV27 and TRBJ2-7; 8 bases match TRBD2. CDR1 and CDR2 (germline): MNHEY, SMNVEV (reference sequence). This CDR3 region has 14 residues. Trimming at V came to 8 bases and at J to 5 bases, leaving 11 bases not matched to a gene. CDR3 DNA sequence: TGTGCCAGCCGCCGGGGGGGAGGGGCGGACGAGCAGTACTTC. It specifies CASRRGGGADEQYF.

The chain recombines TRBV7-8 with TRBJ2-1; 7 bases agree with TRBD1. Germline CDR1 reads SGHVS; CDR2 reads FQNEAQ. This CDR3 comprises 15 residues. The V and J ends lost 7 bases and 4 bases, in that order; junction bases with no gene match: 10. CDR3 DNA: TGTGCCAGCAATGGAGACAGGGAGTTATACAATGAGCAGTTCTTC. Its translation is CASNGDRELYNEQFF.

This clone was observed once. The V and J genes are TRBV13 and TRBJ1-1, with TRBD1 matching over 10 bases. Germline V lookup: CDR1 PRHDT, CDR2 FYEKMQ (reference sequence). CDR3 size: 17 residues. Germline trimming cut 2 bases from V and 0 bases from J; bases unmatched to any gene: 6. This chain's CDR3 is CASSLTIGTGVNTEAFF. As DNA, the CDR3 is TGTGCCAGCAGCTTAACTATCGGGACAGGGGTGAACACTGAAGCTTTCTTT.

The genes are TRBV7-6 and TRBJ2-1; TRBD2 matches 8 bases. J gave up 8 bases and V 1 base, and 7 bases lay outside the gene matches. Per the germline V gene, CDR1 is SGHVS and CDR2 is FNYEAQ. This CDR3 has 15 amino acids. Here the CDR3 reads CASSLDPLAGHEQFF. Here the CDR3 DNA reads TGTGCCAGCAGCTTAGACCCGCTAGCGGGCCATGAGCAGTTCTTC.

CDR3 DNA: TGTGCCAGCAGTGAATGGGACAGGAGCTCCTACGAGCAGTACTTC. Its protein product is CASSEWDRSSYEQYF. The V gene is TRBV6-1, the J gene TRBJ2-7, with 8 bases aligning to TRBD1. Germline-derived CDR1 and CDR2 are MNHNS and SASEGT. Germline trimming cut 2 bases from V and 0 bases from J; bases unmatched to any gene: 3. This CDR3 contains 15 residues.

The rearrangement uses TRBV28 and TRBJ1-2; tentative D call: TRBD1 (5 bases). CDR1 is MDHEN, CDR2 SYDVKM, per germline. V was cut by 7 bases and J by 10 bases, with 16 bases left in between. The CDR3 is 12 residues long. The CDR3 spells CASTSQGLHYTF. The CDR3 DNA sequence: TGTGCCAGCACGTCGCAGGGCCTCCACTACACCTTC.